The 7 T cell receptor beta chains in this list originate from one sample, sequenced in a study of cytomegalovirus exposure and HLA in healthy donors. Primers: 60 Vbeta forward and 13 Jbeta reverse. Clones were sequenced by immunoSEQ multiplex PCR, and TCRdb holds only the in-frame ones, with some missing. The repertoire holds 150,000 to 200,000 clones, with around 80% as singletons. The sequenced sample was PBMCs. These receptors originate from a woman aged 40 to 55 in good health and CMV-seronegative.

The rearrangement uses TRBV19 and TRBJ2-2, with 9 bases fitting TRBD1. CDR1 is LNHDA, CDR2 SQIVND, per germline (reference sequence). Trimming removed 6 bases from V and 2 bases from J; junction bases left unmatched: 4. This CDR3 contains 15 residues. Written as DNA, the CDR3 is TGTGCCAGTAGCCTACAGGGGGCAAACACCGGGGAGCTGTTTTTT. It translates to CASSLQGANTGELFF.

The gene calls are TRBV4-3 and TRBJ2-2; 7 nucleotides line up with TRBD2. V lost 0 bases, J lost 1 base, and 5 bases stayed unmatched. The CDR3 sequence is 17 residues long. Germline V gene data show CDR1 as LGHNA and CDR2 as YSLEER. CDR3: CASSQDRGGENTGELFF. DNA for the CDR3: TGCGCCAGCAGCCAAGATCGTGGGGGGGAGAACACCGGGGAGCTGTTTTTT.

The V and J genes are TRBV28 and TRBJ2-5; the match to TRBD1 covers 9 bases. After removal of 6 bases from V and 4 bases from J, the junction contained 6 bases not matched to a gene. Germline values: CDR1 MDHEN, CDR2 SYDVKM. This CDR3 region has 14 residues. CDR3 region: CASSPTGGLETQYF. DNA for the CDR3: TGTGCCAGCAGCCCGACAGGGGGACTAGAGACCCAGTACTTC.

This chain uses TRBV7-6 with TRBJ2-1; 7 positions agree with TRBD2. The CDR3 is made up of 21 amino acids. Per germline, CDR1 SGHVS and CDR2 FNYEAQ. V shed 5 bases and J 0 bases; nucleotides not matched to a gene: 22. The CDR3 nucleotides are TGTGCCAGCAGCCTTAGTCGGGGGGAGATTGGGAGGGGTAGCTCCTACAATGAGCAGTTCTTC. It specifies CASSLSRGEIGRGSSYNEQFF.

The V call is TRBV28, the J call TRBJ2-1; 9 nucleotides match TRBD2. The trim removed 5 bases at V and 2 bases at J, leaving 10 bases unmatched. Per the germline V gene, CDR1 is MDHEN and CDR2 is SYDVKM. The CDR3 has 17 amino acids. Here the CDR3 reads CASSPVSGSGTYNEQFF. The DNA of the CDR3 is TGTGCCAGCAGTCCAGTTAGCGGGAGTGGGACCTACAATGAGCAGTTCTTC.

CDR3 nucleotides: TGTGCCAGTGCCCTCTTTAGTGAGGGCATGAACACCGGGGAGCTGTTTTTT. The encoded protein is CASALFSEGMNTGELFF. This rearrangement joins TRBV19 to TRBJ2-2, with TRBD2 as a possible D gene (5 bases). Germline CDR1 and CDR2: LNHDA and SQIVND (reference sequence). V was pared by 8 bases and J by 1 base, with 20 bases between. The CDR3 has 17 residues.

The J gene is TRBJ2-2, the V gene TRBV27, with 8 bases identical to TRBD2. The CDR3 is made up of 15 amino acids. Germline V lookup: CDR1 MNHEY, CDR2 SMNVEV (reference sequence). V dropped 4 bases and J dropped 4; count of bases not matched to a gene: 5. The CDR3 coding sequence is TGTGCCAGCAGTTCCGGGGGGGCAGGCACCGGGGAGCTGTTTTTT. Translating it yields CASSSGGAGTGELFF.